Sequencing of this T cell receptor beta chain was carried out in a study of radiation and T cells in renal cell carcinoma. Repertoires were generated with immunoSEQ multiplex PCR, while TCRdb's copy carries only in-frame clones and drops some. The sample shows around 140,000 clones, about 87% of them seen only once. The V gene lost 3 bases and the J gene lost 10 bases, with 19 bases spanning the gap. This CDR3 contains 15 residues. Germline V gene lookup returns CDR1 SNHLY and CDR2 FYNNEI. Stated time point: baseline pretreatment blood. Treatment described: 15 Gy SBRT to primary tumor, nephrectomy 4 weeks later.

The sequencing used blood, collected from a patient whose treatment included radiotherapy and nephrectomy. This TCR came from a woman between 70 and 85 years old with renal cell carcinoma. This sequence joins TRBV2 and TRBJ1-5; D is unclear. The CDR3 region has the DNA TGTGCCAGCAGTGAGTTACGTTCTGGGAAGTTCCCCCAGCATTTT. Its translation: CASSELRSGKFPQHF. Using reference TRBV2 and TRBJ1-5 for the parts outside the CDR3, the full variable domain is EPEVTQTPSHQVTQMGQEVILRCVPISNHLYFYWYRQILGQKVEFLVSFYNNEISEKSEIFDDQFSVERPDGSNFTLKIRSTKLEDSAMYFCASSELRSGKFPQHFGDGTRLSIL.